These 20 T cell receptor beta chains share one sample of origin, sequenced in a study of T cells in Graves' hyperthyroidism and ophthalmopathy. Amplification of TCR beta CDR3 regions was performed using RNA transcripts as template. HTBI primers were used for first-round RT-PCR of the TCR CDR3. TCRdb fed the multiplex PCR reads into MiXCR, producing one record per CDR3 protein. This sample has more than 600,000 distinct CDR3 sequences, with around 15% found just once. The material sequenced was blood. The receptors originated from a man between 18 and 35 years old with Graves' hyperthyroidism.

In this sample, this clonotype turned up a few times. The gene calls are TRBV6-1 and TRBJ1-1, with 8 bases fitting TRBD1. This CDR3 is 14 amino acids long. Unmatched junction bases numbered 12, after V lost 7 bases and J lost 8 bases. The germline V gene has CDR1 MNHNS and CDR2 SASEGT. CDR3 sequence reads: CASTDLGQATEAFF. The CDR3, as DNA: TGTGCCAGCACCGACCTGGGACAGGCGACGGAAGCTTTCTTT.

This clonotype was observed a handful of times. The gene calls are TRBV12-3 or TRBV12-4 and TRBJ2-2, with 13 bases that match TRBD2. V trimming: 6 bases; J trimming: 4 bases; junction bases outside the gene matches: 5. The CDR3 extends over 16 amino acids. The CDR3, as DNA: TGTGCCAGCAGGGCGACTAGCGGGAGGTTCACCGGGGAGCTGTTTTTT. Its translation: CASRATSGRFTGELFF.

In this sample, this clonotype turned up many times. This chain connects TRBV28 to TRBJ2-3; a weak D match, TRBD1 (6 bases). Germline assignment: CDR1 MDHEN and CDR2 SYDVKM. With 5 bases removed from V and 2 bases from J, the gap between germline ends came to 23 bases. There are 18 residues in the CDR3. CDR3 amino acids: CASSNPQGLSHLTDTQYF. In nucleotides, the CDR3 is TGTGCCAGCAGTAACCCGCAGGGGCTATCACATCTCACAGATACGCAGTATTTT.

This clonotype was seen many times. This chain uses TRBV3-1 with TRBJ2-5; the match to TRBD1 covers 7 bases. Germline V lookup: CDR1 LGHDT, CDR2 YNNKEL (reference sequence). Losses at the gene ends were 1 base for V and 5 bases for J; bases not matched to a gene: 4. The CDR3 contains 14 residues. CDR3 sequence (DNA): TGTGCCAGCAGCCAAGGACAGGGCAGCGAGACCCAGTACTTC. Translation: CASSQGQGSETQYF.

Ten or more counts support this clonotype. This sequence joins TRBV6-1 and TRBJ2-2, with D uncertain. Germline CDR1 is MNHNS and CDR2 is SASEGT. Trimming took off 0 bases at V and 5 bases at J, with 13 bases between the two ends. The CDR3 spans 16 residues. The CDR3 protein is CASSEAGQAVTGELFF. The CDR3 DNA reads TGTGCCAGCAGTGAAGCCGGGCAGGCAGTTACCGGGGAGCTGTTTTTT.

The sample holds many counts of this clonotype. The chain is built from TRBV12-3 or TRBV12-4 and TRBJ2-3; D uncertain. Trimming stripped 2 bases from V and 6 bases from J, with 3 bases between. This CDR3 contains 11 residues. The CDR3 DNA is TGTGCCAGCAGTTTACGGGATACGCAGTATTTT. Residues: CASSLRDTQYF.

The gene calls are TRBV19 and TRBJ1-1; D is unclear. V gave up 4 bases and J gave up 4 bases, with 13 bases separating them. CDR3 length: 14 residues. Germline CDR1 LNHDA, CDR2 SQIVND (reference sequence). The CDR3: CASSSQTMSTEAFF. CDR3 DNA: TGTGCCAGTAGTAGCCAGACTATGAGCACTGAAGCTTTCTTT.

This clonotype was detected many times. This chain uses TRBV19 with TRBJ1-1; tentatively, D is TRBD1 (6 bases). This CDR3 has 16 residues. The germline V and J ends were trimmed by 5 bases and 0 bases, with 16 bases remaining between them. CDR1 is LNHDA, CDR2 SQIVND, per germline (reference sequence). CDR3 in amino acids: CASSRRGTPMNTEAFF. The CDR3 nucleotides read TGTGCCAGTAGTCGCCGCGGGACACCCATGAACACTGAAGCTTTCTTT.

The table lists this clonotype with a count of one. The chain has TRBV9 and TRBJ2-2, with TRBD1 identical over 9 bases. Germline assignment: CDR1 SGDLS and CDR2 YYNGEE. The CDR3 is made up of 17 amino acids. V trimming: 2 bases; J trimming: 0 bases; junction bases outside the gene matches: 5. The CDR3 DNA reads as TGTGCCAGCAGCGTTAGTCGGACAGGGGCGAACACCGGGGAGCTGTTTTTT. Its protein is CASSVSRTGANTGELFF. The full variable domain, completed using reference TRBV9 and TRBJ2-2, is DSGVTQTPKHLITATGQRVTLRCSPRSGDLSVYWYQQSLDQGLQFLIQYYNGEERAKGNILERFSAQQFPDLHSELNLSSLELGDSALYFCASSVSRTGANTGELFFGEGSRLTVL.

This clonotype was seen a handful of times. This chain connects TRBV6-1 to TRBJ1-5; TRBD1 matches at 7 bases. V was pared by 7 bases and J by 4 bases, with 4 bases of the junction left unmatched. The CDR3 runs to 13 residues. Germline values: CDR1 MNHNS, CDR2 SASEGT. This CDR3 reads CASKGAPNQPQHF. CDR3 coding DNA: TGTGCCAGCAAGGGGGCCCCGAATCAGCCCCAGCATTTT.

This clonotype was counted only a few times. The chain links TRBV6-2 or TRBV6-3 to TRBJ2-3, with 10 bases identical to TRBD2. The trim removed 7 bases at V and 4 bases at J, leaving 11 bases unmatched. CDR1 MNHEY and CDR2 SVGEGT come from the germline V gene. There are 16 residues in the CDR3. The CDR3 DNA sequence: TGTGCCAGCAAATTAAGAGCGGGAGGGCCCCCAGATACGCAGTATTTT. It yields the protein CASKLRAGGPPDTQYF.

This clonotype was picked up many times. V gene TRBV12-3 or TRBV12-4 combines with J gene TRBJ2-3; the match to TRBD2 covers 10 bases. Germline trimming cut 5 bases from V and 6 bases from J; bases unmatched to any gene: 8. This CDR3 region has 15 residues. CDR3 region: CASSQSGRADDTQYF. CDR3 sequence (DNA): TGTGCCAGCAGTCAAAGCGGGAGGGCCGATGATACGCAGTATTTT.

This clonotype was counted between two and nine times. The rearrangement links TRBV25-1 to TRBJ2-5, with TRBD1 as a possible D gene (6 bases). CDR3 size: 15 residues. Germline CDR1 is MGHDK and CDR2 is SYGVNS. Trimming took off 2 bases at V and 6 bases at J, with 16 bases between the two ends. The CDR3 protein is CASSEVGQGRKTQYF. For the CDR3, the DNA is TGTGCCAGCAGTGAAGTGGGTCAGGGGCGGAAGACCCAGTACTTC. Full variable domain (remainder filled in from reference TRBV25-1 and TRBJ2-5): EADIYQTPRYLVIGTGKKITLECSQTMGHDKMYWYQQDPGMELHLIHYSYGVNSTEKGDLSSESTVSRIRTEHFPLTLESARPSHTSQYLCASSEVGQGRKTQYFGPGTRLLVL.

This rearrangement joins TRBV28 to TRBJ1-3; D is ambiguous. This CDR3 spans 13 amino acids. Trimming shortened V by 3 bases and J by 3 bases, and 6 bases separated the two germline ends. From germline, CDR1 is MDHEN and CDR2 SYDVKM. CDR3 DNA sequence: TGTGCCAGCAGTTTGGATGGTGGAAACACCATATATTTT. This codes for CASSLDGGNTIYF. The full variable domain, in which reference TRBV28 and TRBJ1-3 provide the parts outside the CDR3, is DVKVTQSSRYLVKRTGEKVFLECVQDMDHENMFWYRQDPGLGLRLIYFSYDVKMKEKGDIPEGYSVSREKKERFSLILESASTNQTSMYLCASSLDGGNTIYFGEGSWLTVV.

Only a few counts were recorded for this clonotype. The chain links TRBV4-2 to TRBJ1-5, with a weak D call TRBD1 (5 bases). V was clipped by 1 base and J by 4 bases, with 14 bases between them. Germline lookup yields CDR1 LGHNA and CDR2 YNFKEQ. The CDR3 is 16 amino acids. This CDR3 reads CASSQGDTGRNQPQHF. CDR3 nucleotides: TGTGCCAGCAGCCAAGGGGATACAGGTCGGAATCAGCCCCAGCATTTT.

This clonotype came up many times. V usage is TRBV2 and J usage is TRBJ2-7; D may correspond to TRBD1 or TRBD2 (6 bases each). The CDR3 is 14 residues long. With 4 bases removed from V and 6 bases from J, the gap between germline ends came to 16 bases. Germline values: CDR1 SNHLY, CDR2 FYNNEI. The DNA of the CDR3 is TGTGCCAGCAGTGTCGGGGGCGGGGCCCTCGAGCAGTACTTC. The encoded protein is CASSVGGGALEQYF.

This clonotype was picked up many times. The rearrangement links TRBV5-1 to TRBJ2-1; possible D gene TRBD1, 5 bases. The germline CDR1 and CDR2 sequences are SGHRS and YFSETQ. The CDR3 consists of 15 residues. V dropped 4 bases and J dropped 6 bases, with 17 bases sitting between them. The CDR3 region is CASSLVRGASNEQFF. The CDR3 nucleotides are TGCGCCAGCAGCCTGGTTAGGGGCGCGAGCAATGAGCAGTTCTTC.

This rearrangement joins TRBV28 to TRBJ2-2; weak D call: TRBD1 (5 bases). Trimming removed 2 bases from V and 5 bases from J, with 12 bases in between. The CDR3 runs 15 residues. Looked up from germline, CDR1 is MDHEN and CDR2 is SYDVKM. The CDR3 region is CASSLRLQGTGELFF. The CDR3 nucleotides read TGTGCCAGCAGTTTACGTTTGCAGGGAACCGGGGAGCTGTTTTTT.

This clonotype was detected many times. The J gene is TRBJ2-1, the V gene TRBV5-4; D not resolved. The CDR3 consists of 13 residues. Germline-derived CDR1 and CDR2 are SGHNT and YYREEE (reference sequence). V was clipped by 3 bases and J by 6 bases, with 10 bases between them. In nucleotides, the CDR3 is TGTGCCAGCAGCTCCCCCCAAGGCAATGAGCAGTTCTTC. As protein: CASSSPQGNEQFF.

There are many counts of this clonotype. The V call is TRBV6-6, the J call TRBJ2-5; perhaps TRBD1 as D (5 bases). CDR3 length: 13 amino acids. Deletions cut 2 bases from V and 5 bases from J, with 9 bases between. Germline CDR1 and CDR2: MNHNY and SVGAGI (reference sequence). This CDR3 reads CASSYGAGETQYF. In DNA form, the CDR3 reads TGTGCCAGCAGTTACGGGGCAGGGGAGACCCAGTACTTC.